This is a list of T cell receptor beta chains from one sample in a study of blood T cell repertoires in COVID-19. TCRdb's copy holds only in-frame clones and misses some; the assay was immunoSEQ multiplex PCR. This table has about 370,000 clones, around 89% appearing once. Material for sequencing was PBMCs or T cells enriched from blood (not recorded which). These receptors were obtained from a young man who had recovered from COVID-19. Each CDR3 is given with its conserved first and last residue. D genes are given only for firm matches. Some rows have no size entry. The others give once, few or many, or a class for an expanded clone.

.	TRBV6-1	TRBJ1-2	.	CASSESPSLGYTF	TGTGCCAGCAGTGAGAGTCCTAGCCTAGGCTACACCTTC
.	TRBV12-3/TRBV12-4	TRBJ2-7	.	CASSLGARYEQYF	TGTGCCAGCAGTTTGGGGGCGCGCTACGAGCAGTACTTC
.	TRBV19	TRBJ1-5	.	CASSIKSSGSQHF	TGTGCCAGTAGTATTAAGAGTTCGGGGTCCCAGCATTTT
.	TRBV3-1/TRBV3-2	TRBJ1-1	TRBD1	CASTTGASTEAFF	TGTGCCAGCACCACAGGGGCTAGCACTGAAGCTTTCTTT
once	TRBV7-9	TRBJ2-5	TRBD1	CASSSRPGGNKETQYF	TGTGCCAGCAGCTCCCGTCCAGGGGGCAATAAGGAGACCCAGTACTTC
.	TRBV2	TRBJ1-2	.	CASTAGPNYGYTF	TGTGCCAGCACGGCAGGGCCCAACTATGGCTACACCTTC
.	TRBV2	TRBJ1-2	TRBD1	CASLGQELRTYGYTF	TGTGCCAGCCTTGGACAGGAACTAAGAACCTATGGCTACACCTTC
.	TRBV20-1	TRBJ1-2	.	CSASGVHRRSNYGYTF	TGCAGTGCTAGTGGGGTCCACAGGAGATCTAACTATGGCTACACCTTC
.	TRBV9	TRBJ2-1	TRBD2	CASSVSPSGGNEQFF	TGTGCCAGCAGCGTGTCGCCTAGCGGGGGAAATGAGCAGTTCTTC
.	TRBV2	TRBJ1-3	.	CASSPTTGRIANGNTIYF	TGTGCCAGCAGCCCTACCACAGGGAGAATCGCTAACGGAAACACCATATATTTT
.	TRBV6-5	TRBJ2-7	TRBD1	CATLQGSWGYEQYF	TGTGCCACCCTACAGGGGTCTTGGGGCTACGAGCAGTACTTC
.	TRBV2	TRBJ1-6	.	CASSDRDSYNSPLHF	TGTGCCAGCAGTGATCGGGATTCCTATAATTCACCCCTCCACTTT
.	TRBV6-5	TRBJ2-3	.	CASSSISTDTQYF	TGTGCCAGCAGCTCTATTAGCACAGATACGCAGTATTTT
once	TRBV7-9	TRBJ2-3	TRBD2	CASTLRTGRAKDTQYF	TGTGCCAGCACCCTCAGGACCGGGAGGGCCAAAGATACGCAGTATTTT
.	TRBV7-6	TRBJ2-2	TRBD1	CASSLSSGQGLTGELFF	TGTGCCAGCAGCTTAAGTTCAGGACAGGGGCTCACCGGGGAGCTGTTTTTT
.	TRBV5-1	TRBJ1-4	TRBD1	CASSSGQDIGKLFF	TGCGCCAGCAGCTCGGGACAGGATATCGGAAAACTGTTTTTT
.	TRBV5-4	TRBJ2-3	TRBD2	CASSPAGGSTDTQYF	TGTGCCAGCAGCCCAGCGGGGGGAAGCACAGATACGCAGTATTTT
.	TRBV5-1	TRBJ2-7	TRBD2	CASSRLAGDSEQYF	TGCGCCAGCAGCCGACTAGCGGGAGACAGTGAGCAGTACTTC
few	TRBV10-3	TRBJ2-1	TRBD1	CAINGQGIAEQFF	TGTGCCATCAACGGACAGGGGATTGCTGAGCAGTTCTTC
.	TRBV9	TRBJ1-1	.	CASSVSGSGTEAFF	TGTGCCAGCAGCGTCTCGGGGAGCGGCACTGAAGCTTTCTTT
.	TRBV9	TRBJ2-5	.	CASSVGGTQETQYF	TGTGCCAGCAGCGTAGGAGGGACTCAAGAGACCCAGTACTTC
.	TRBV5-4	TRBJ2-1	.	CASSLDRNSYNEQFF	TGTGCCAGCAGCTTGGACAGGAACTCCTACAATGAGCAGTTCTTC
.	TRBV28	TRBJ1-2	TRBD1	CASRDSGPNYGYTF	TGTGCCAGCCGGGACAGCGGCCCCAACTATGGCTACACCTTC
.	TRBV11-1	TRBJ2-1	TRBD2	CASSLLAGSYNEQFF	TGTGCCAGCAGCTTACTAGCGGGCTCCTACAATGAGCAGTTCTTC
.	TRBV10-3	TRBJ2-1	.	CAISAGVSAYNEQFF	TGTGCCATCAGTGCGGGGGTAAGTGCCTACAATGAGCAGTTCTTC
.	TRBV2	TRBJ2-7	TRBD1	CATNGQGTTEQYF	TGTGCCACCAATGGACAGGGAACAACCGAGCAGTACTTC
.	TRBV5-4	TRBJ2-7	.	CASSRAGQTSYEQYF	TGTGCCAGCAGCCGGGCGGGACAGACATCCTACGAGCAGTACTTC
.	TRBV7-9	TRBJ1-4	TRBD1	CASSSGQGGEKLFF	TGTGCCAGCAGCTCGGGACAGGGGGGTGAAAAACTGTTTTTT
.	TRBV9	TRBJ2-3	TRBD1	CASSVAGTETDTQYF	TGTGCCAGCAGCGTAGCAGGGACAGAAACAGATACGCAGTATTTT
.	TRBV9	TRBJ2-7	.	CASSRPNGNEQYF	TGTGCCAGCAGTCGTCCCAACGGGAACGAGCAGTACTTC
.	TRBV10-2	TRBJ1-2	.	CASIINPNLRDGYTF	TGCGCCAGCATCATCAACCCTAATCTCCGTGATGGCTACACCTTC
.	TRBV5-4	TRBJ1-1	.	CASSQTLGGTEAFF	TGTGCCAGCAGCCAGACCTTGGGGGGGACTGAAGCTTTCTTT
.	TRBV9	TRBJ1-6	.	CASREKDNSPLHF	TGTGCCAGCCGGGAGAAAGATAATTCACCCCTCCACTTT
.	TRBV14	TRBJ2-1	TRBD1	CASSGTGRGNEQFF	TGTGCCAGCAGCGGGACAGGTCGGGGAAATGAGCAGTTCTTC
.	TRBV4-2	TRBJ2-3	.	CASSQVLGGPDTQYF	TGTGCCAGCAGCCAAGTTCTCGGGGGGCCAGATACGCAGTATTTT
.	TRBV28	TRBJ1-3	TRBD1	CASSLGGQGGNTIYF	TGTGCCAGCAGTTTAGGGGGACAGGGAGGAAACACCATATATTTT
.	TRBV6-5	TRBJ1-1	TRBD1	CASSPQGLPTEAFF	TGTGCCAGCAGCCCACAGGGGCTCCCCACTGAAGCTTTCTTT
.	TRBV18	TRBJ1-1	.	CASSRTSDTEAFF	TGTGCCAGCTCGCGTACGAGTGACACTGAAGCTTTCTTT
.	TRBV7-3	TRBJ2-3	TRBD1	CASSLGGRQGAGGTQYF	TGTGCCAGCAGCTTGGGAGGACGACAGGGGGCCGGGGGTACGCAGTATTTT
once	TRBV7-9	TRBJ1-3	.	CASSWTASGNTIYF	TGTGCCAGCAGCTGGACAGCCTCTGGAAACACCATATATTTT
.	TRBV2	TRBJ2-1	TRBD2	CASSGGSEQFF	TGTGCCAGCAGCGGGGGGAGTGAGCAGTTCTTC
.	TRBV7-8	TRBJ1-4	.	CASSLVREKLFF	TGTGCCAGCAGCTTGGTGAGGGAAAAACTGTTTTTT
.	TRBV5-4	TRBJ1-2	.	CASSLDGYGYTF	TGTGCCAGCAGCTTGGACGGCTATGGCTACACCTTC
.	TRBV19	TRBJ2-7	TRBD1	CASSVQGLGYEQYF	TGTGCCAGTAGTGTACAGGGGCTAGGCTACGAGCAGTACTTC
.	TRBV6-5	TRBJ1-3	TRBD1	CASSFLRQGENTIYF	TGTGCCAGCAGCTTCCTCCGACAGGGGGAAAACACCATATATTTT
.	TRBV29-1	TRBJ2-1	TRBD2	CSATTSGLYNEQFF	TGCAGCGCGACAACTAGCGGGTTGTACAATGAGCAGTTCTTC
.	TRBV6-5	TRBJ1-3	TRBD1	CASSTQGASGNTIYF	TGTGCCAGCAGCACCCAGGGGGCCTCTGGAAACACCATATATTTT
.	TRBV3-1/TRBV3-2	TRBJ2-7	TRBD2	CASRGAGAYYEQYF	TGTGCCAGCAGGGGAGCGGGGGCCTACTACGAGCAGTACTTC
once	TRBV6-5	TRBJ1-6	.	CASSPDREPNSPLHF	TGTGCCAGCAGTCCAGACCGGGAACCGAATTCACCCCTCCACTTT
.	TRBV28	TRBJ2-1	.	CASSLGGASPNEQFF	TGTGCCAGCAGTTTAGGCGGGGCCTCACCGAATGAGCAGTTCTTC
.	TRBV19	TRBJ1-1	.	CASSTLGGVVTEAFF	TGTGCCAGTTCCACGCTCGGAGGGGTTGTGACTGAAGCTTTCTTT
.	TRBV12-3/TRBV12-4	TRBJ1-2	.	CASSWETGTGYTF	TGTGCCAGCAGTTGGGAGACAGGTACTGGCTACACCTTC
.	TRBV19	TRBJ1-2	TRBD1	CASSTPGQGNYGYTF	TGTGCCAGTAGTACTCCGGGACAGGGTAACTATGGCTACACCTTC
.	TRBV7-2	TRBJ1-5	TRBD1	CASSPRQGPDQPQHF	TGTGCCAGCAGCCCCAGACAGGGCCCCGATCAGCCCCAGCATTTT
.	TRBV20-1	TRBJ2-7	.	CSASGRFDSYEQYF	TGCAGTGCTAGTGGCAGATTCGACTCCTACGAGCAGTACTTC
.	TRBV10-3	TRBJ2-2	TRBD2	CAIGTPPRGAGELFF	TGTGCCATCGGCACCCCCCCGCGGGGGGCCGGGGAGCTGTTTTTT
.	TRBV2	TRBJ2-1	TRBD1	CASSTQDRANEQFF	TGTGCCAGCAGCACACAGGACAGGGCTAATGAGCAGTTCTTC
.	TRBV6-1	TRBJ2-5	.	CASSASGQFSEETQYF	TGTGCCAGCAGTGCCTCCGGACAGTTCAGCGAGGAGACCCAGTACTTC
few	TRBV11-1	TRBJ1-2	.	CASRPTTGGGGYTF	TGTGCCAGCAGACCTACTACAGGTGGTGGTGGCTACACCTTC
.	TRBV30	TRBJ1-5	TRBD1	CAWSVQGQGNQPQHF	TGTGCCTGGAGTGTACAGGGACAGGGCAATCAGCCCCAGCATTTT